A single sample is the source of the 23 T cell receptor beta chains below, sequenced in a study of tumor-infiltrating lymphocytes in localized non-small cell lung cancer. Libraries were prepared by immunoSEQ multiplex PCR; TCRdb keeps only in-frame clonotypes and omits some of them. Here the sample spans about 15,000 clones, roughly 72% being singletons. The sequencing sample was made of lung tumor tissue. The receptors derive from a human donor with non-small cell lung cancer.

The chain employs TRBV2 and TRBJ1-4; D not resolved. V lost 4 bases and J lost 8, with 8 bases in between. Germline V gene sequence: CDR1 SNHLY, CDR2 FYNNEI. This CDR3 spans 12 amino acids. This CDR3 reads CASSGGREKLFF. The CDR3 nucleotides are TGTGCCAGCAGTGGGGGTCGGGAAAAACTGTTTTTT.

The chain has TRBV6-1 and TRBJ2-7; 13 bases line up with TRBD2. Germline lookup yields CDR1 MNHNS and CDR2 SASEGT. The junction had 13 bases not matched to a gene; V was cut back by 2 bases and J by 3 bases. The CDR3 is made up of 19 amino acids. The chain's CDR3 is CASSEFGGGLAGAHYEQYF. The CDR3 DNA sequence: TGTGCCAGCAGTGAATTCGGCGGCGGACTAGCGGGAGCCCACTACGAGCAGTACTTC.

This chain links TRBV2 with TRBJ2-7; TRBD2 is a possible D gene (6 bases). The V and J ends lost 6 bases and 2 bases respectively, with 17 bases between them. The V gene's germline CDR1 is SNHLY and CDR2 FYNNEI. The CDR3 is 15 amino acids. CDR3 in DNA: TGTGCCAGCAGATCGGGAGTTGACCCCCCCTACGAGCAGTACTTC. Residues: CASRSGVDPPYEQYF.

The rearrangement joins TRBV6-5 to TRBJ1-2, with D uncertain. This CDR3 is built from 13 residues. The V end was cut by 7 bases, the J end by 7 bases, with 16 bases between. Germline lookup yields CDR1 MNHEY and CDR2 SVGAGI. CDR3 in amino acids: CASKDGGTSGYTF. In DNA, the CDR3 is TGTGCCAGCAAGGATGGTGGAACATCTGGCTACACCTTC.

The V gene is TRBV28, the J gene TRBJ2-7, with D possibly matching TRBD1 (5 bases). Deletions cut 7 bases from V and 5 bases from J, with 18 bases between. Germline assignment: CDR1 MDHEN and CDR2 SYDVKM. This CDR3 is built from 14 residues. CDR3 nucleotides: TGTGCCAGCACCTCCCAGGGCAGGGCCCACGAGCAGTACTTC. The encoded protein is CASTSQGRAHEQYF.

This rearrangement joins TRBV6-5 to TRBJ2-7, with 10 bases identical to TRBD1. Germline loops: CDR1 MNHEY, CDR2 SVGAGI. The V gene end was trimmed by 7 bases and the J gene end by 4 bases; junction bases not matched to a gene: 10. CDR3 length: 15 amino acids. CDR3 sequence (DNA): TGTGCCAGCAAAACCCCGGGACAGGGGCCGTACGAGCAGTACTTC. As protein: CASKTPGQGPYEQYF.

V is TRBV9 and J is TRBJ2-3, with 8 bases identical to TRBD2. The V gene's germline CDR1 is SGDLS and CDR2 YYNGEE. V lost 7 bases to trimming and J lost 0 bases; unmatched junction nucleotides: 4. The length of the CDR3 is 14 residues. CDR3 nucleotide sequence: TGTGCCAGCGCCTTAGCGGGGAGCACAGATACGCAGTATTTT. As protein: CASALAGSTDTQYF.

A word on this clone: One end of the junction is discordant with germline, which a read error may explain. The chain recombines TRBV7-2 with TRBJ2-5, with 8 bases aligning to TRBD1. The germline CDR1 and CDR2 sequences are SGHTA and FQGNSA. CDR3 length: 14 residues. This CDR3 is CASTLQGGQETQYF. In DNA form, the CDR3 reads TGTGCCAGCACCTTACAGGGGGGTCAAGAGACCCAGTACTTC.

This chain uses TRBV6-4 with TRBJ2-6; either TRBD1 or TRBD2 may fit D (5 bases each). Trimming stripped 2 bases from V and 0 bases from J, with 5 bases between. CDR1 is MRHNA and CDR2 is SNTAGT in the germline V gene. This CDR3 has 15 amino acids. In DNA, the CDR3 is TGTGCCAGCAGTGACGGGGGCTCTGGGGCCAACGTCCTGACTTTC. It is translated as CASSDGGSGANVLTF.

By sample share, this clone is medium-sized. The DNA for the CDR3 is TGTGCCAGCAGCCTAGGCTTAGGGACAGGGGGCGTAGGCTACGAGCAGTACTTC. Translating gives CASSLGLGTGGVGYEQYF. The chain joins TRBV11-2 to TRBJ2-7; the match to TRBD1 covers 12 bases. Germline values: CDR1 SGHAT, CDR2 FQNNGV. CDR3 length: 18 residues. With 5 bases clipped from V and 3 bases from J, the junction kept 14 bases outside the gene matches.

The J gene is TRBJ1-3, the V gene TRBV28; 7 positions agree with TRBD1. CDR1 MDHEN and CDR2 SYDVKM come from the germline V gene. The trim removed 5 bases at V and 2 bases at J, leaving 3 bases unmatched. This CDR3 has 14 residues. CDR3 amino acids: CASSPGGTGNTIYF. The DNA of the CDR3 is TGTGCCAGCAGTCCAGGGGGGACTGGAAACACCATATATTTT.

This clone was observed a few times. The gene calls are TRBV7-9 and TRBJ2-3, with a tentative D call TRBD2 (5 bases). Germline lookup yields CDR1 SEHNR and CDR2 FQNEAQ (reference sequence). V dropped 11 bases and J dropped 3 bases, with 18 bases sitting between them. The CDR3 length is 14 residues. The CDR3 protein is CAVQAPEGTDTQYF. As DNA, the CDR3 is TGTGCCGTCCAGGCTCCCGAGGGAACAGATACGCAGTATTTT. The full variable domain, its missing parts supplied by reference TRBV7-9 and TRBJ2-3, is DTGVSQNPRHKITKRGQNVTFRCDPISEHNRLYWYRQTLGQGPEFLTYFQNEAQLEKSRLLSDRFSAERPKGSFSTLEIQRTEQGDSAMYLCAVQAPEGTDTQYFGPGTRLTVL.

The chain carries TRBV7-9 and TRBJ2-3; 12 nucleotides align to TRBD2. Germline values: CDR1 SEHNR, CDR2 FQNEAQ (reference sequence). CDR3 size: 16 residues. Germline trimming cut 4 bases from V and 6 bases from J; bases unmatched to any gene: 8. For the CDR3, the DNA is TGTGCCAGCAGCTCTCCTAGCGGGAGGGCCCGGGATACGCAGTATTTT. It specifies CASSSPSGRARDTQYF.

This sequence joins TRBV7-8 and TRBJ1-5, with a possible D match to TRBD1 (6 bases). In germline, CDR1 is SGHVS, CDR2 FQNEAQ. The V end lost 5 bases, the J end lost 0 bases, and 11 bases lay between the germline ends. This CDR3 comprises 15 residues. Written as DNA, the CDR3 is TGTGCCAGCAGCCCACAGGGCCATAGCAATCAGCCCCAGCATTTT. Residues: CASSPQGHSNQPQHF.

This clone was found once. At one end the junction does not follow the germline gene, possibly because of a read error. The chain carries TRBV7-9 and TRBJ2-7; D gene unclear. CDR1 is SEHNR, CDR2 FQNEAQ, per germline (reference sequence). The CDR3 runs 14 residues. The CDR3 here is CASTVPPDSNEQYF. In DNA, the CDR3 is TGTGCCAGCACTGTCCCACCTGACTCCAACGAGCAGTACTTC.

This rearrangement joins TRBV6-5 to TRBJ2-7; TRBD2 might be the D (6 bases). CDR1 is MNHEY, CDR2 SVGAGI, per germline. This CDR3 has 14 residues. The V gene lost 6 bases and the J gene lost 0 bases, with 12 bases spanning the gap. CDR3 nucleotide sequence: TGTGCCAGCAGCGAAGCGGGCTACTCCTACGAGCAGTACTTC. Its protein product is CASSEAGYSYEQYF.

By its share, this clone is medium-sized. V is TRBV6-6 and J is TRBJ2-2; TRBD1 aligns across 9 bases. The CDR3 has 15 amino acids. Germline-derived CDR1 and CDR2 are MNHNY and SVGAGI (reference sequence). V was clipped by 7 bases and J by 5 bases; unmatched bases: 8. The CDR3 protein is CASTSGTGRTGELFF. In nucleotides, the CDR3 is TGTGCCAGCACCTCCGGGACAGGGAGAACCGGGGAGCTGTTTTTT.

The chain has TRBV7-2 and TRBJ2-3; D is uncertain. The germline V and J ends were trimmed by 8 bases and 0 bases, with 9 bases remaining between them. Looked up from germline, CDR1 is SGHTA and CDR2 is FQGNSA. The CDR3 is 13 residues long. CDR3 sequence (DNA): TGTGCCAGCCCGGGTTCGAGCACAGATACGCAGTATTTT. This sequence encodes CASPGSSTDTQYF.

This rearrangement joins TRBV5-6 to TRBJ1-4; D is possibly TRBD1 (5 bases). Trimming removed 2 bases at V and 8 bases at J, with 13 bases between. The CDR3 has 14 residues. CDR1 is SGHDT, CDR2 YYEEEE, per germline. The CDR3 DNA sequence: TGTGCCAGCAGCTTTGGGGCAGGGCAGGAAAAACTGTTTTTT. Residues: CASSFGAGQEKLFF.

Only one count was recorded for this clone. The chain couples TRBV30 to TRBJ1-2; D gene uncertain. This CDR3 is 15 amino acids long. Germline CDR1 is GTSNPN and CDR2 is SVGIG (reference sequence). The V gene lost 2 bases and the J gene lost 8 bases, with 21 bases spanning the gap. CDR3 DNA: TGTGCCTGGAGTCCGCCCTGGCAGCAGAGGCTCGGCTACACCTTC. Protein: CAWSPPWQQRLGYTF.

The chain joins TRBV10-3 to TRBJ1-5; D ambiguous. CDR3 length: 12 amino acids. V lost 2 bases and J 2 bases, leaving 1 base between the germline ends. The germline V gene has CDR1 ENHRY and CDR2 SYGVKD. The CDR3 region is CAISEGNQPQHF. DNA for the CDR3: TGTGCCATCAGTGAGGGCAATCAGCCCCAGCATTTT.

In nucleotides, the CDR3 is TGTGCCAGCAGCCCCCGGGAGGTCACCGGGGAGCTGTTTTTT. Amino acids: CASSPREVTGELFF. This sequence joins TRBV7-9 and TRBJ2-2, with 7 positions matching TRBD2. With 5 bases clipped from V and 4 bases from J, the junction kept 4 bases outside the gene matches. There are 14 residues in the CDR3. Germline assignment: CDR1 SEHNR and CDR2 FQNEAQ (reference sequence).

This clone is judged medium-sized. The CDR3 is CASSYILAGVNEQFF. The CDR3 bases are TGTGCCAGCAGTTACATACTAGCGGGTGTCAATGAGCAGTTCTTC. The chain links TRBV6-5 to TRBJ2-1, with 9 nucleotides matching TRBD2. The CDR3 is 15 amino acids. Germline V CDR1 and CDR2: MNHEY, SVGAGI. V was pared by 2 bases and J by 6 bases, with 5 bases of the junction left unmatched.